The present entry profiles one T cell receptor (beta chain) with its context. This sample stems from a study of blood T cell repertoires in COVID-19. Study in general: Sources were T cells, B-cell-depleted T cells, or PBMCs; the material itself was cDNA or gDNA.

How the authors handled the data: It was from reference gene primer amplification that nucleated cell counts were estimated. Libraries were prepared by immunoSEQ multiplex PCR; TCRdb keeps only in-frame clonotypes and omits some of them. Clonal size and the V and J genes are those of that table, whereas D and trimming came from the DNA. The data show around 300,000 clones, around 85% seen once. The CDR3 covers 18 residues. Trimming at V came to 2 bases and at J to 0 bases, leaving 9 bases not matched to a gene. CDR1 and CDR2 from the germline V gene are MNHEY and SMNVEV (reference sequence). The clonotype comes from a human donor in a cohort sampled during active COVID-19. J is TRBJ1-3 and V is TRBV27; TRBD1 aligns across 8 bases. The sequencing input was peripheral blood. The CDR3 here is CASSLRPGTGGSGNTIYF. The DNA for the CDR3 is TGTGCCAGCAGTTTACGACCCGGGACAGGCGGCTCTGGAAACACCATATATTTT.